This T cell receptor (beta chain) was retrieved from a study of T-cell reconstitution after alpha-beta-depleted transplantation in children. TCRbeta library construction was performed incorporating unique molecular identifiers. TCRdb re-called the PCR reads with MiXCR, one entry per CDR3 protein. The sample includes about 830,000 distinct CDR3 sequences, under 20% of them seen just once. In this sample, this clonotype turned up many times. The germline gives CDR1 KGHDR, CDR2 SFDVKD. Trimming removed 3 bases at V and 7 bases at J, with 2 bases between. The CDR3 is 11 amino acids. The sample in question was PBMCs, mostly from graft donor cells, obtained 360 days after TCRalphabeta/CD19-depleted stem cell transplant. The V gene is TRBV24-1, the J gene TRBJ2-2; D is uncertain. The receptor's source is a male patient between 5 and 17 years old who had a stem cell transplant for acute lymphoblastic leukemia, so the T cells may come from the graft donor. This CDR3 is CATSDHGELFF. DNA of the CDR3: TGTGCCACCAGTGATCACGGGGAGCTGTTTTTT.